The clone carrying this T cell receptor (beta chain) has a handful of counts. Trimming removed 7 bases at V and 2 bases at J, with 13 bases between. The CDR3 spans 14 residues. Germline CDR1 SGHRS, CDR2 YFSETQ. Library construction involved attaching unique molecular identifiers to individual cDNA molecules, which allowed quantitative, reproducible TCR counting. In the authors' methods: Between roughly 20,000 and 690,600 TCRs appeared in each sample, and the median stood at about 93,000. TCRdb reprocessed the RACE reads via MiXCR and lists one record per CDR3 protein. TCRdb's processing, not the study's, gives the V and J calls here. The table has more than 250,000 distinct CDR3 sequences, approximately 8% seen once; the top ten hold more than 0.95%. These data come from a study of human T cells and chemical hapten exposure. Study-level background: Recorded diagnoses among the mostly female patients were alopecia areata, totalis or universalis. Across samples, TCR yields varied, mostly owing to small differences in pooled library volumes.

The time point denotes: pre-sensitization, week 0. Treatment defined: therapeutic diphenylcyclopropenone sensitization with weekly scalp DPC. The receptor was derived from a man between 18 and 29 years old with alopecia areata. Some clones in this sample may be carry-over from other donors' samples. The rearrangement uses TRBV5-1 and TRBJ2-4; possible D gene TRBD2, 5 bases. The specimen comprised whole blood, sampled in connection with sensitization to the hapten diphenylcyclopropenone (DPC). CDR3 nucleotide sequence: TGCGCCAGCCGGGAAGCTTCAACCAAAAACATTCAGTACTTC. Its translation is CASREASTKNIQYF.